The rows below give T cell receptor beta chains drawn from one sample of a study of T cells in Graves' hyperthyroidism and ophthalmopathy. TCRdb reprocessed the multiplex PCR reads via MiXCR and lists one record per CDR3 protein. The repertoire holds more than 350,000 distinct CDR3 sequences, with approximately 16% as singletons. Sequencing input: blood. These receptors were collected from an older woman with Graves' ophthalmopathy. The CDR3 runs from the conserved cysteine through the conserved F or W.

V gene,J gene,CDR3 protein
TRBV20-1,TRBJ2-1,CSASETGVSYNEQFF
TRBV3-1,TRBJ2-1,CASSQDLSGSREQFF
TRBV29-1,TRBJ2-5,CSGGLAGVETQYF
TRBV27,TRBJ2-1,CASSPWTPYNEQFF
TRBV29-1,TRBJ2-5,CSVGRGGETQYF
TRBV9,TRBJ2-1,CASSVRLAGGDEQFF
TRBV4-1,TRBJ1-2,CASSQGPLDRGKGYTF
TRBV18,TRBJ2-1,CASSPASGGTNNEQFF
TRBV2,TRBJ2-3,CASISIGAVADTQYF
TRBV5-8,TRBJ2-7,CANQDRVRSYEQYF
TRBV5-1,TRBJ2-3,CASSSASGVTDTQYF